Below, one TCR beta chain is given with its context. Its antigen is not identified. Expansion with viral peptide pools was applied to antigen-specific CD4+ T cells by the ViraFEST assay prior to sequencing. CD4+ T cell isolation took place after approximately ten days of culture. It was with around 10 IU/ml IL-2 and approximately 10 ug/ml peptides that some 2 million PBMC per well were cultured. Repertoires were generated with immunoSEQ multiplex PCR, while TCRdb's copy carries only in-frame clones and drops some. The sample contains under 65,000 clones, 80% to 85% of which appear only once. This entry comes from a study of vaccination effects on CD4 cells after COVID-19. Points from the study as a whole: Late post-vaccination samples showed marked contraction of infection- and vaccine-induced clones.

This TCR was sampled from a human donor who received a COVID-19 vaccine. The sequencing here drew on CD4+ T cells from PBMCs cultured with HCoV-229E spike peptides, taken before COVID-19 vaccination.

CDR3: CASRGGTYNSPLHF. Here the CDR3 DNA reads TGTGCCAGCAGAGGGGGTACCTATAATTCACCCCTCCACTTT. The gene calls are TRBV27 and TRBJ1-6; the D gene is possibly TRBD1 (6 bases). The V gene's germline CDR1 is MNHEY and CDR2 SMNVEV (reference sequence). This CDR3 has 14 amino acids. Trimming pared 6 bases from V and 2 bases from J, leaving 8 bases between.